Presented here are 23 T cell receptor beta chains from one specimen sequenced in a study of blood T cell repertoires in COVID-19 (TCRdb year 2020). Libraries came from the immunoSEQ multiplex PCR assay. TCRdb provides this immuneACCESS table in a form limited to in-frame rearrangements. Some clones are lacking; in checked studies, under half of them reflect an unresolved V gene, and why the rest are absent is not known. Counted in this sample were almost 250,000 clones; around 88% of them appeared once. Of the sample, about 4% falls within the top ten clones. Sequencing input: PBMCs or T cells enriched from blood (not recorded which). The source of these receptors is a woman in her thirties who had recovered from COVID-19.

This chain links TRBV15 with TRBJ1-2; D is ambiguous. Germline V CDR1 and CDR2: LNHNV, YYDKDF (reference sequence). Between the trimmed V and J ends, which lost 0 bases and 2 bases, there was a span of 7 bases. The CDR3 spans 14 residues. CDR3 bases: TGTGCCACCAGCAGAGAACAGTCAAACTATGGCTACACCTTC. Protein sequence: CATSREQSNYGYTF.

This sequence joins TRBV28 and TRBJ1-2; D possibly corresponds to TRBD1 (5 bases). The CDR3 extends over 11 amino acids. Deletions cut 3 bases from V and 13 bases from J, with 12 bases between. CDR1 and CDR2 from the germline V gene are MDHEN and SYDVKM. This chain's CDR3 is CASSFTGVGTF. As DNA, the CDR3 is TGTGCCAGCAGTTTTACGGGGGTAGGCACCTTC.

V gene TRBV30 combines with J gene TRBJ1-1; the match to TRBD1 covers 10 bases. This CDR3 contains 16 residues. Germline CDR1 reads GTSNPN; CDR2 reads SVGIG (reference sequence). V gave up 1 base and J gave up 7 bases; unmatched junction bases: 12. For the CDR3, the DNA is TGTGCCTGGAGTGCCGAGACAGGGGGCTTTGGGGATGAAGCTTTCTTT. It is translated as CAWSAETGGFGDEAFF.

The chain combines TRBV16 with TRBJ1-1; the match to TRBD1 covers 8 bases. The J segment lost 12 bases and the V segment lost 0 bases, leaving 12 bases of the junction unmatched. CDR3 size: 15 residues. The V gene's germline CDR1 is KGHSY and CDR2 FQNENV. The CDR3 nucleotides are TGTGCCAGCAGCCAATCGACCGGACAGGGAACTAGTACTTTCTTT. Protein product: CASSQSTGQGTSTFF.

This clone was seen a handful of times. The chain carries TRBV25-1 and TRBJ1-1, with 7 bases lining up with TRBD1. Germline V gene lookup returns CDR1 MGHDK and CDR2 SYGVNS. Trimming removed 5 bases from V and 0 bases from J; junction bases left unmatched: 6. CDR3 length: 15 amino acids. This CDR3 reads CASSPTGVMNTEAFF. For the CDR3, the DNA is TGTGCCAGCAGTCCTACAGGGGTGATGAACACTGAAGCTTTCTTT.

The chain combines TRBV4-3 with TRBJ2-1; TRBD1 matches 7 bases. The CDR3 is made up of 12 amino acids. The J segment lost 10 bases and the V segment lost 4 bases, leaving 4 bases of the junction unmatched. Germline CDR1 and CDR2: LGHNA and YSLEER. CDR3 sequence (DNA): TGCGCCAGCAGCCGAGGGGGCTGGGAGCAGTTCTTC. This translates into CASSRGGWEQFF.

The rearrangement uses TRBV9 and TRBJ1-6; D might be TRBD1 (6 bases). The ends were cut back, 3 bases at V and 6 bases at J, with 19 bases in the middle. Looked up from germline, CDR1 is SGDLS and CDR2 is YYNGEE. This CDR3 comprises 17 residues. CDR3 loop: CASSAKGGQTFNSPLHF. As DNA, the CDR3 is TGTGCCAGCAGCGCCAAAGGCGGACAGACCTTTAATTCACCCCTCCACTTT.

This chain joins TRBV5-1 and TRBJ1-3; perhaps TRBD1 as D (6 bases). The CDR3 is 16 residues long. Germline-derived CDR1 and CDR2 are SGHRS and YFSETQ. V lost 4 bases to trimming and J lost 0 bases, with 14 bases between them. CDR3 region: CASSESGAGSGNTIYF. CDR3 coding DNA: TGCGCCAGCAGCGAGTCAGGGGCTGGCTCTGGAAACACCATATATTTT.

This chain connects TRBV7-3 to TRBJ2-3; D possibly corresponds to TRBD2 (6 bases). The V end lost 3 bases, the J end lost 1 base, and 17 bases lay between the germline ends. Per germline, CDR1 SGHTA and CDR2 FQGTGA. CDR3 size: 17 residues. CDR3 in amino acids: CASSFSGTPLGTDTQYF. The CDR3 nucleotides read TGTGCCAGCAGCTTCTCCGGGACTCCCCTCGGCACAGATACGCAGTATTTT.

The V call is TRBV9, the J call TRBJ2-1, with TRBD2 identical over 7 bases. V was clipped by 0 bases and J by 6 bases; unmatched bases: 9. Germline CDR1 and CDR2: SGDLS and YYNGEE. CDR3 length equals 16 residues. The CDR3 loop reads CASSVDEGGFPNEQFF. In DNA, the CDR3 is TGTGCCAGCAGCGTAGATGAGGGAGGGTTTCCCAATGAGCAGTTCTTC.

The chain couples TRBV19 to TRBJ2-5; D is unclear. The CDR3 runs 15 residues. Germline V CDR1 and CDR2: LNHDA, SQIVND (reference sequence). Between the trimmed V and J ends, which lost 3 bases and 1 base, there was a span of 12 bases. The CDR3 loop is CASSIAPSVQETQYF. CDR3 in DNA: TGTGCCAGTAGTATCGCTCCGTCAGTCCAAGAGACCCAGTACTTC.

V usage is TRBV2 and J usage is TRBJ2-7, with D possibly matching TRBD2 (7 bases). Germline assignment: CDR1 SNHLY and CDR2 FYNNEI. The CDR3 loop spans 12 amino acids. The V gene lost 6 bases and the J gene lost 9 bases, with 15 bases spanning the gap. CDR3 DNA sequence: TGTGCCAGCAGGTTGGGAGGGGGGGTGCAGTACTTC. Translating gives CASRLGGGVQYF.

This clone was counted a single time. The V call is TRBV5-1, the J call TRBJ2-1, with 9 bases identical to TRBD2. The CDR3 is 16 amino acids. The germline gives CDR1 SGHRS, CDR2 YFSETQ. J was trimmed by 7 bases and V by 0 bases; bases with no gene match: 8. The CDR3 loop is CASSLGLAETRNEQFF. In DNA form, the CDR3 reads TGCGCCAGCAGCTTGGGACTAGCGGAGACAAGGAATGAGCAGTTCTTC.

V gene TRBV30 combines with J gene TRBJ2-2; 9 nucleotides agree with TRBD2. The CDR3 extends over 15 amino acids. J gave up 3 bases and V 5 bases, and 7 bases lay outside the gene matches. Per germline, CDR1 GTSNPN and CDR2 SVGIG (reference sequence). This CDR3 reads CAWAGPSGDTGELFF. The CDR3 bases are TGTGCCTGGGCGGGGCCTAGCGGGGACACCGGGGAGCTGTTTTTT.

For this clone: This sample also contains other DNA sequences that code for the same CDR3. The rearrangement joins TRBV6-5 to TRBJ2-5, with TRBD2 identical over 8 bases. The CDR3 length is 13 residues. Germline CDR1 reads MNHEY; CDR2 reads SVGAGI. Germline trimming cut 6 bases from V and 2 bases from J; bases unmatched to any gene: 2. The CDR3 protein is CASRSSGQETQYF. The CDR3 nucleotides are TGTGCCAGCAGGTCTAGCGGGCAAGAGACCCAGTACTTC.

This chain joins TRBV11-2 and TRBJ2-2, with 7 nucleotides matching TRBD2. Per germline, CDR1 SGHAT and CDR2 FQNNGV. The CDR3 loop spans 15 amino acids. V trimming: 4 bases; J trimming: 2 bases; junction bases outside the gene matches: 4. CDR3 nucleotide sequence: TGTGCCAGCAGCTCGAGCGGGACTAACACCGGGGAGCTGTTTTTT. This encodes CASSSSGTNTGELFF.

The rearrangement joins TRBV5-1 to TRBJ1-1; D is perhaps TRBD1 (6 bases). CDR3 size: 15 residues. Germline assignment: CDR1 SGHRS and CDR2 YFSETQ. Trimming took off 4 bases at V and 6 bases at J, with 19 bases between the two ends. The CDR3 DNA follows: TGCGCCAGCAGCGTGAACAGGGATACGGTGGCTGAAGCTTTCTTT. This sequence encodes CASSVNRDTVAEAFF.

The CDR3 region is CASRSPRGGAGELFF. The CDR3 DNA is TGTGCCAGCAGATCCCCGCGGGGGGGGGCCGGGGAGCTGTTTTTT. V usage is TRBV28 and J usage is TRBJ2-2; 9 bases are a match to TRBD2. The CDR3 sequence is 15 residues long. The germline V gene encodes CDR1 MDHEN and CDR2 SYDVKM. Trimming at V came to 6 bases and at J to 6 bases, leaving 8 bases not matched to a gene.

This rearrangement joins TRBV7-9 to TRBJ1-1, with 12 positions matching TRBD1. The ends lost 4 bases at V and 0 bases at J; junction bases unmatched: 12. The germline V gene encodes CDR1 SEHNR and CDR2 FQNEAQ (reference sequence). The CDR3 runs 19 residues. CDR3 bases: TGTGCCAGCAGCTCTCGGGACAGGGGGCGAGTTGGGGTGAACACTGAAGCTTTCTTT. Protein sequence: CASSSRDRGRVGVNTEAFF.

The chain has TRBV6-5 and TRBJ2-4; 15 bases match TRBD2. Germline V gene sequence: CDR1 MNHEY, CDR2 SVGAGI. J lost 8 bases, V lost 4 bases, and 6 bases had no gene match. This CDR3 comprises 16 residues. This CDR3 is CASSSRTSGRGHIQYF. CDR3 in DNA: TGTGCCAGCAGTTCCCGGACTAGCGGGAGGGGGCACATTCAGTACTTC.

The V and J genes are TRBV19 and TRBJ1-1, with D perhaps TRBD1 (6 bases). The germline CDR1 and CDR2 sequences are LNHDA and SQIVND (reference sequence). The CDR3 is 15 amino acids. Between the trimmed V and J ends, which lost 8 bases and 2 bases, there was a span of 18 bases. CDR3 sequence reads: CASDVGQGRNTEAFF. The CDR3 DNA is TGTGCCAGTGACGTGGGGCAGGGGCGCAACACTGAAGCTTTCTTT.

CDR3 loop: CASSSRTGGMYYGYTF. CDR3 bases: TGTGCCAGCAGTTCTAGGACAGGGGGCATGTACTATGGCTACACCTTC. The chain joins TRBV6-5 to TRBJ1-2; 11 nucleotides line up with TRBD1. With V trimmed by 4 bases and J by 3 bases, 7 bases remained unmatched. The CDR3 extends over 16 amino acids. Germline loops: CDR1 MNHEY, CDR2 SVGAGI.

The CDR3 bases are TGTGCCAGCAGCCCGTCAGGGGCAGGGGAGCAGTACTTC. Amino acids: CASSPSGAGEQYF. The rearrangement links TRBV7-3 to TRBJ2-7; TRBD1 is a possible D gene (6 bases). V was cut by 5 bases and J by 7 bases, with 15 bases left in between. CDR1 is SGHTA and CDR2 is FQGTGA in the germline V gene. The CDR3 spans 13 residues. Looking up the rest from reference TRBV7-3 and TRBJ2-7 gives the full variable domain: GAGVSQTPSNKVTEKGKYVELRCDPISGHTALYWYRQSLGQGPEFLIYFQGTGAADDSGLPNDRFFAVRPEGSVSTLKIQRTERGDSAVYLCASSPSGAGEQYFGPGTRLTVT.